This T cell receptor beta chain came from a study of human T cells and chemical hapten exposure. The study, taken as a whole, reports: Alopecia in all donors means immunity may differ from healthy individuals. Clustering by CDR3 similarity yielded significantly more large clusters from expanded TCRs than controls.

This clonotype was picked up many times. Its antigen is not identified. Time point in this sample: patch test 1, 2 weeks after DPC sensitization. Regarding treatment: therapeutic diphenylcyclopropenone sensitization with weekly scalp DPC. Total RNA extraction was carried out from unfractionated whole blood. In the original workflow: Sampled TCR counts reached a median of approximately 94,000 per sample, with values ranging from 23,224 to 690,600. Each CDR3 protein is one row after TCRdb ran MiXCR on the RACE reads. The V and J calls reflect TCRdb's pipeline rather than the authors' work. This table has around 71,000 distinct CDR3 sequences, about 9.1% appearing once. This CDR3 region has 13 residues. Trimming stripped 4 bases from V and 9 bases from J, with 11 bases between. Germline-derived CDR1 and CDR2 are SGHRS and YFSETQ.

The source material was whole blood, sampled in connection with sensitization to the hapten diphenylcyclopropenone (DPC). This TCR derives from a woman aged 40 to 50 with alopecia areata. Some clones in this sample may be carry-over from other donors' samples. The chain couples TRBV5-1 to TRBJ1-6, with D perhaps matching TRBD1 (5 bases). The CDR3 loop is CASSRGGISPLHF. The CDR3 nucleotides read TGCGCCAGCAGCCGCGGGGGGATTTCACCCCTCCACTTT.